A single TCR beta chain is shown here with its context. Its specificity is not known. The data originate from a study of pediatric ulcerative colitis. Overall study results and limits: Ulcerative colitis patients shared more blood-rectal clones than controls. Total lymphocyte DNA, not sorted subsets, was the template.

V lost 1 base to trimming and J lost 8 bases; unmatched junction nucleotides: 4. Germline lookup yields CDR1 KGHSH and CDR2 LQKENI. CDR3 length: 14 residues. Using immunoSEQ multiplex PCR, the repertoire was profiled, and TCRdb retains in-frame clones only, with some absent. The table shows about 32,000 clones, with approximately 82% occurring only once. V usage is TRBV18 and J usage is TRBJ1-2; 10 bases match TRBD1. The sample was blood. The sequence was obtained from a boy younger than 18 with severe ulcerative colitis. CDR3 coding DNA: TGTGCCAGCTCACCACTCGGGACAGGGGACGGCTACACCTTC. Amino acid sequence: CASSPLGTGDGYTF.